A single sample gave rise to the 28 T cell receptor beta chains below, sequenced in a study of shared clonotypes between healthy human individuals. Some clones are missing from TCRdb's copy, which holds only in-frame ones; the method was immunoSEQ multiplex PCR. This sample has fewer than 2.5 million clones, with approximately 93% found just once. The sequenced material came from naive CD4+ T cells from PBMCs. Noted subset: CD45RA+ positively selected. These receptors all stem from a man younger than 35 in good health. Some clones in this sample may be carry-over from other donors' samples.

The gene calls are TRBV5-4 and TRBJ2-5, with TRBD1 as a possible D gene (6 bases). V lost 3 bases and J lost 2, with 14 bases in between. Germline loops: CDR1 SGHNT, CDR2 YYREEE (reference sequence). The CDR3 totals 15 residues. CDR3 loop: CASSSPGGVQETQYF. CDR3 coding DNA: TGTGCCAGCAGCTCGCCTGGGGGCGTACAAGAGACCCAGTACTTC.

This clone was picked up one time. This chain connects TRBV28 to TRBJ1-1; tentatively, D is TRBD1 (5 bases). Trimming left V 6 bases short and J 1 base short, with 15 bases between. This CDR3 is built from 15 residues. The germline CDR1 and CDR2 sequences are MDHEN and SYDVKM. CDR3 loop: CASRRPLQGNTEAFF. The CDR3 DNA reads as TGTGCCAGCAGGCGACCCCTCCAGGGGAACACTGAAGCTTTCTTT.

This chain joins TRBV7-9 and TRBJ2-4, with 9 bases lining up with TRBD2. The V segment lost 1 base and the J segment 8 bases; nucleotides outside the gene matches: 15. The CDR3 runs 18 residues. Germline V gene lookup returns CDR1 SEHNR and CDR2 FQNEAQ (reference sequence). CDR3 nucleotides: TGTGCCAGCAGCTTAGGAGGGTCTAGCGGGAACCCAAAGGACATTCAGTACTTC. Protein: CASSLGGSSGNPKDIQYF.

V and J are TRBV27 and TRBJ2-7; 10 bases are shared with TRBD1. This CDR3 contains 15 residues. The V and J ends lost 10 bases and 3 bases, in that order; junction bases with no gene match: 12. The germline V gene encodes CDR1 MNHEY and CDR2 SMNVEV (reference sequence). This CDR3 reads CATGRFGTGDYEQYF. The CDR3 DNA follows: TGTGCCACCGGGAGGTTCGGGACAGGGGACTACGAGCAGTACTTC.

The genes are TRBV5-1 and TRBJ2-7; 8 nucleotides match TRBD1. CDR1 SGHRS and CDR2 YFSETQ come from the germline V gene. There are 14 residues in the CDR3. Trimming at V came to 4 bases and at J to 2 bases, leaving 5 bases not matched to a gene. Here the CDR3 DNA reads TGCGCCAGCAGCCTGACAGGGGAGGCCTACGAGCAGTACTTC. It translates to CASSLTGEAYEQYF.

This chain's CDR3 is CARGGASGANVLTF. CDR3 nucleotide sequence: TGTGCCAGGGGAGGGGCCTCTGGGGCCAACGTCCTGACTTTC. V is TRBV30 and J is TRBJ2-6, with 7 bases identical to TRBD2. CDR1 is GTSNPN and CDR2 is SVGIG in the germline V gene (reference sequence). V lost 8 bases, J lost 0 bases, and 4 bases stayed unmatched. The length of the CDR3 is 14 residues.

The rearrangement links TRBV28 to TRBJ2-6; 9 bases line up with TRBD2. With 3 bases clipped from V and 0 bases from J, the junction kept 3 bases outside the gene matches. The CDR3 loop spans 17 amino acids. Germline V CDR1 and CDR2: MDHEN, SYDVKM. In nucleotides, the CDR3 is TGTGCCAGCAGTTTGGCGGGGGGGTCCTCTGGGGCCAACGTCCTGACTTTC. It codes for CASSLAGGSSGANVLTF.

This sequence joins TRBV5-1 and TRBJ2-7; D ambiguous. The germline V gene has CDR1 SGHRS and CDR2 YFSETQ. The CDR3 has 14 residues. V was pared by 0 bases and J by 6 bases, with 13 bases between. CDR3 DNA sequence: TGCGCCAGCAGCTTGGTTGCGGACCTGAGCGAGCAGTACTTC. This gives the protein CASSLVADLSEQYF. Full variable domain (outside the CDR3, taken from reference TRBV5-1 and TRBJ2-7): KAGVTQTPRYLIKTRGQQVTLSCSPISGHRSVSWYQQTPGQGLQFLFEYFSETQRNKGNFPGRFSGRQFSNSRSEMNVSTLELGDSALYLCASSLVADLSEQYFGPGTRLTVT.

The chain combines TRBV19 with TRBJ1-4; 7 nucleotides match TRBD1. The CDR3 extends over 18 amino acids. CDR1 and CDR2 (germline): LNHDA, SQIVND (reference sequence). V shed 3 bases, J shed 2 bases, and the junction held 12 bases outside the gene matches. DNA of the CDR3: TGTGCCAGTAGTATGCGGAGGGGGCAGGTTCCGACTAATGAAAAACTGTTTTTT. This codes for CASSMRRGQVPTNEKLFF.

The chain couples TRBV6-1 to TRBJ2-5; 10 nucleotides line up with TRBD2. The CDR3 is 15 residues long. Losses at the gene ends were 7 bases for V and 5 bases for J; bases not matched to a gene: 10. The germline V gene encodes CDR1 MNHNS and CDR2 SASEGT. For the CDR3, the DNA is TGTGCCAGCAATTTCAAGACAGCGGGGGGGGAGACCCAGTACTTC. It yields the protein CASNFKTAGGETQYF.

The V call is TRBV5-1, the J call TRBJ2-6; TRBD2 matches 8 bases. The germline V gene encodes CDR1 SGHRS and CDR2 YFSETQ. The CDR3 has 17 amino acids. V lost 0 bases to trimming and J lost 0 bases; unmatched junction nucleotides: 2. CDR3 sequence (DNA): TGCGCCAGCAGCTTGGCGGGAGGGAGCTCTGGGGCCAACGTCCTGACTTTC. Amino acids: CASSLAGGSSGANVLTF. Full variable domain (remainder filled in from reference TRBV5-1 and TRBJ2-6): KAGVTQTPRYLIKTRGQQVTLSCSPISGHRSVSWYQQTPGQGLQFLFEYFSETQRNKGNFPGRFSGRQFSNSRSEMNVSTLELGDSALYLCASSLAGGSSGANVLTFGAGSRLTVL.

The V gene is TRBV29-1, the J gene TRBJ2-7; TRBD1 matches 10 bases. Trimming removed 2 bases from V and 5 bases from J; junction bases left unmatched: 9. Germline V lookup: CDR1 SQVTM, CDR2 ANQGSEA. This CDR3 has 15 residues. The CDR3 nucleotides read TGCAGCGTTGAACGACAGGGGGCGGTAAGCGACGAGCAGTACTTC. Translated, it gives CSVERQGAVSDEQYF.

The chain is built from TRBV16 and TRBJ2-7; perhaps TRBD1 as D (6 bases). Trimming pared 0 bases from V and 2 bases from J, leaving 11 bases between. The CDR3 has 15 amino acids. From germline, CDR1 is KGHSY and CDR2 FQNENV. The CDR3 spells CASSQSGQGTYEQYF. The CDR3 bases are TGTGCCAGCAGCCAATCGGGTCAGGGGACCTACGAGCAGTACTTC.

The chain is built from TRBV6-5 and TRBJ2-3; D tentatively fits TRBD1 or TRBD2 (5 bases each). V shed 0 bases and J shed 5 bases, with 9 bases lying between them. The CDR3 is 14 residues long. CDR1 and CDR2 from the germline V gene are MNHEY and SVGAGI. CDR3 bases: TGTGCCAGCAGTTACTCGGGACGGGAAGATACGCAGTATTTT. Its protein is CASSYSGREDTQYF.

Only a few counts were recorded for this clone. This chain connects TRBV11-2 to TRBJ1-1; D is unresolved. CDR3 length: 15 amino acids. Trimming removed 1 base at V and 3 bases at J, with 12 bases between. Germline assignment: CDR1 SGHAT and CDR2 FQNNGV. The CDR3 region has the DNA TGTGCCAGCAGCTTAGGCGGCAGTCTGCACACTGAAGCTTTCTTT. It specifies CASSLGGSLHTEAFF.

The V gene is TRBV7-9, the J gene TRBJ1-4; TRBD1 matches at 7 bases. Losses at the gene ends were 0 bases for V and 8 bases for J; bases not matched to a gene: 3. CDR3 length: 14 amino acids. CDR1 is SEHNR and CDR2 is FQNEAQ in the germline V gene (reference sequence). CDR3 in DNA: TGTGCCAGCAGCTTAGCAGGGGGCGCGGAAAAACTGTTTTTT. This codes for CASSLAGGAEKLFF.

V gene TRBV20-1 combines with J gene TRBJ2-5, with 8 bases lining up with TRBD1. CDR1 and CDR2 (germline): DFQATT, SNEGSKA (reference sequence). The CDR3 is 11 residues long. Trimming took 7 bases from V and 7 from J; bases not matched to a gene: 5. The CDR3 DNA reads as TGCAGTGGACAGGGGCCAGGGACCCAGTACTTC. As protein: CSGQGPGTQYF.

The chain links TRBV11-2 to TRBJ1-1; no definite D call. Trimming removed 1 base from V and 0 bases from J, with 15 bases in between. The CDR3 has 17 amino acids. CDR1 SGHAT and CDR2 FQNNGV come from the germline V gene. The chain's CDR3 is CASSLGGSRSMNTEAFF. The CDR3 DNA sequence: TGTGCCAGCAGCTTAGGGGGAAGCAGGAGCATGAACACTGAAGCTTTCTTT.

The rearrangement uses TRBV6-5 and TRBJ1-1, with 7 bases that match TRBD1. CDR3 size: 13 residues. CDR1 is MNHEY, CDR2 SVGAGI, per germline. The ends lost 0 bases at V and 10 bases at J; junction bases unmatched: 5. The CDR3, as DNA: TGTGCCAGCAGTTACTCGCAGGGGGGGGGAGCTTTCTTT. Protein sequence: CASSYSQGGGAFF.

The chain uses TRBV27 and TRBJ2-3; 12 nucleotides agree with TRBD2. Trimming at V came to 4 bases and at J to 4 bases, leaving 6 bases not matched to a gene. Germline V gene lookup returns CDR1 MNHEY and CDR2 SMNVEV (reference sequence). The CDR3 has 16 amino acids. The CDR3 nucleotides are TGTGCCAGCAGTTCGTCACTAGCGGGAGGTCCAGATACGCAGTATTTT. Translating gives CASSSSLAGGPDTQYF.

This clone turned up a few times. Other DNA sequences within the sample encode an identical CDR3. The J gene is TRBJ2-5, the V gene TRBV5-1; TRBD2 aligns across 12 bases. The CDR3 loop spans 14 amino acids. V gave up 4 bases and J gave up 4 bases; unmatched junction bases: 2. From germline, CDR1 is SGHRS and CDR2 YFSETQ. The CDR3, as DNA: TGCGCCAGCAGCCCGGGACTAGCGGGAGAGACCCAGTACTTC. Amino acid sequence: CASSPGLAGETQYF.

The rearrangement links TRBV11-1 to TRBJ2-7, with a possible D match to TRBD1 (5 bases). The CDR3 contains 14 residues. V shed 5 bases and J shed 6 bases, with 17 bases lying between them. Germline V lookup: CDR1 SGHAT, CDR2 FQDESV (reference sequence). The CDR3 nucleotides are TGTGCCAGCAGCATTCGCCGTCAGGGCTCCGAGCAGTACTTC. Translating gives CASSIRRQGSEQYF.

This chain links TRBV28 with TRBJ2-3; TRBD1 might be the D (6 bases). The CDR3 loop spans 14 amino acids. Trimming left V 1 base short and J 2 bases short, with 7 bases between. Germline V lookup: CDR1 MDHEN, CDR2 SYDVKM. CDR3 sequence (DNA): TGTGCCAGCAGTTTATCAGGGGCCACAGATACGCAGTATTTT. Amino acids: CASSLSGATDTQYF. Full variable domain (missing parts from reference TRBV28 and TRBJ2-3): DVKVTQSSRYLVKRTGEKVFLECVQDMDHENMFWYRQDPGLGLRLIYFSYDVKMKEKGDIPEGYSVSREKKERFSLILESASTNQTSMYLCASSLSGATDTQYFGPGTRLTVL.

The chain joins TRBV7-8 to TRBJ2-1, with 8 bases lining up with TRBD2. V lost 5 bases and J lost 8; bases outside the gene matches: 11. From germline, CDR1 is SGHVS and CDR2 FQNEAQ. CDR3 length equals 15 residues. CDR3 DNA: TGTGCCAGCAGCCCCACCCGGGGGGGTGGCTATGAGCAGTTCTTC. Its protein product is CASSPTRGGGYEQFF.

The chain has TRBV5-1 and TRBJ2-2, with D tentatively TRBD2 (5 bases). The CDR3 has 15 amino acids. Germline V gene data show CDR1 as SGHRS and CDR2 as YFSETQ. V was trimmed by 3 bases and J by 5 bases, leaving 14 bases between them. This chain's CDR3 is CASSSGLAPTGELFF. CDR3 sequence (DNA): TGCGCCAGCAGCTCCGGACTGGCCCCAACCGGGGAGCTGTTTTTT.

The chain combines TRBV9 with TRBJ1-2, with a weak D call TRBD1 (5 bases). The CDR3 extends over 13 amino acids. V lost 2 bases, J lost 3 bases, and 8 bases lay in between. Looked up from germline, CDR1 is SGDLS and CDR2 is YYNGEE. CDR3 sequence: CASSVRDYYGYTF. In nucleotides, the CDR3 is TGTGCCAGCAGCGTGCGGGACTACTATGGCTACACCTTC.

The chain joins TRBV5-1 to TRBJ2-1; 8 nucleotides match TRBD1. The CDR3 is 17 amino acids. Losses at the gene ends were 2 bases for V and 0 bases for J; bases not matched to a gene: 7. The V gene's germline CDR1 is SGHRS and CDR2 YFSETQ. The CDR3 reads CASSLGPGQASYNEQFF. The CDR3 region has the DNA TGCGCCAGCAGCTTAGGACCGGGACAGGCCTCCTACAATGAGCAGTTCTTC.

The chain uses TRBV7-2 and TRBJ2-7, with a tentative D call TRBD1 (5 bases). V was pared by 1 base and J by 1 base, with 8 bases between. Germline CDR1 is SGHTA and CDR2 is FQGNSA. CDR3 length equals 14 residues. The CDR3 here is CASSLVGASYEQYF. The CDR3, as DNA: TGTGCCAGCAGCTTAGTAGGGGCGTCCTACGAGCAGTACTTC.